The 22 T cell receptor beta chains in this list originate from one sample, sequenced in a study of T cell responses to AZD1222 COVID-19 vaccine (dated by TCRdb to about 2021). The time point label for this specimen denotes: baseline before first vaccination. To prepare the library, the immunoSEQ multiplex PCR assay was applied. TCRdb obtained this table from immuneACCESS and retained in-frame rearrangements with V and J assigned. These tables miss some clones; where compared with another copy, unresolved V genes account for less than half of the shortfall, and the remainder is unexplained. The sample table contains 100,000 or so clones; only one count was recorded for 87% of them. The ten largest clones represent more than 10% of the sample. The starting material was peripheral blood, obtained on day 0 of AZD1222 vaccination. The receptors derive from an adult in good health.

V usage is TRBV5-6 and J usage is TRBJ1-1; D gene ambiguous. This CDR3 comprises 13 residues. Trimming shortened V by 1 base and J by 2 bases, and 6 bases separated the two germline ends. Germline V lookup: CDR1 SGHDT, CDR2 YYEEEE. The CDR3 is CASSLPGNTEAFF. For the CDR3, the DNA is TGTGCCAGCAGCTTGCCCGGTAACACTGAAGCTTTCTTT.

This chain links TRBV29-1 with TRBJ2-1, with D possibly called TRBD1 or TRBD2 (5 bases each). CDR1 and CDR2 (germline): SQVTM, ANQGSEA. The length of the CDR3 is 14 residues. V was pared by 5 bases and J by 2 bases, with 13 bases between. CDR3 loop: CSVTSRGAYNEQFF. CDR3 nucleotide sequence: TGCAGCGTTACGAGCCGGGGCGCCTACAATGAGCAGTTCTTC.

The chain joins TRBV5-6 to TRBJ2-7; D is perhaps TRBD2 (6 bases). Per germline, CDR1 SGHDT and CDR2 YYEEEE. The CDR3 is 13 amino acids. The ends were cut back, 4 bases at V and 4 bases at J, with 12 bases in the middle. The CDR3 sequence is CASSRGSGYEQYF. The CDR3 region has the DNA TGTGCCAGCAGCCGGGGGTCGGGGTACGAGCAGTACTTC. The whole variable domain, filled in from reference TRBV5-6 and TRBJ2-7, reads DAGVTQSPTHLIKTRGQQVTLRCSPKSGHDTVSWYQQALGQGPQFIFQYYEEEERQRGNFPDRFSGHQFPNYSSELNVNALLLGDSALYLCASSRGSGYEQYFGPGTRLTVT.

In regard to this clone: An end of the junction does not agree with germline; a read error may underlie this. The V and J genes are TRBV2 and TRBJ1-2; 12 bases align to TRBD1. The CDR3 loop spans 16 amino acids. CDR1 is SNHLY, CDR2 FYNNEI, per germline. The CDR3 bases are TGTGCCAGCCGTGAACATCCGGGACAGGGGGCGGGTGGCTACACCTTC. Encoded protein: CASREHPGQGAGGYTF.

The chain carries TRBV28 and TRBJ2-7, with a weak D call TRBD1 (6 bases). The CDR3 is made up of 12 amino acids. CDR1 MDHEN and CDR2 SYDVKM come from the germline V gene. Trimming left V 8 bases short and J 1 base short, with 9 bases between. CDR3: CASYRVSYEQYF. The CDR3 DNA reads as TGTGCCAGCTACAGGGTATCCTACGAGCAGTACTTC.

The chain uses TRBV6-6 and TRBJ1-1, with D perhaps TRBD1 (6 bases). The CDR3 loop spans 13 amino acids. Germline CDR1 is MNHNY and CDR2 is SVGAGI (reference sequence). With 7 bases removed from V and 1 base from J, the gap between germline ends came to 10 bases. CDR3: CASTPQGNTEAFF. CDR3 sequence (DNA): TGTGCCAGCACCCCACAGGGGAACACTGAAGCTTTCTTT.

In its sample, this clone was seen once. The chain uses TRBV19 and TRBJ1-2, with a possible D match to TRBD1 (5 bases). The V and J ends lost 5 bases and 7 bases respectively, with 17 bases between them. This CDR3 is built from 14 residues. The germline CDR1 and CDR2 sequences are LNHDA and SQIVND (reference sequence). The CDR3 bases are TGTGCCAGTAGTCTCGAAGCCCGGGGCAGTGGCTACACCTTC. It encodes CASSLEARGSGYTF.

As DNA, the CDR3 is TGTGCCAGCAGTTACATAGTAGCCGGCGGTGAGCAGTTCTTC. Translated, it gives CASSYIVAGGEQFF. This chain links TRBV6-5 with TRBJ2-1; unclear D gene. Germline-derived CDR1 and CDR2 are MNHEY and SVGAGI. Trimming removed 2 bases from V and 9 bases from J, with 14 bases in between. This CDR3 is built from 14 residues.

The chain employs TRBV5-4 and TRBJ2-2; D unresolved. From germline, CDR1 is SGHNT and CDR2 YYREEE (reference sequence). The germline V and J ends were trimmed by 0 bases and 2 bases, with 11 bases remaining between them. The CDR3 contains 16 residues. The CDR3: CASSLAARSNTGELFF. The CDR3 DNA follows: TGTGCCAGCAGCTTGGCTGCCAGATCCAACACCGGGGAGCTGTTTTTT.

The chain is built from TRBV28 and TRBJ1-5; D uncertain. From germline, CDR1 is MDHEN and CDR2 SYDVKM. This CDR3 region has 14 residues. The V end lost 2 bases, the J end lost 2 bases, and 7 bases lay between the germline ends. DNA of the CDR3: TGTGCCAGCAGTTTACCCTGGGGCAATCAGCCCCAGCATTTT. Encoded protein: CASSLPWGNQPQHF.

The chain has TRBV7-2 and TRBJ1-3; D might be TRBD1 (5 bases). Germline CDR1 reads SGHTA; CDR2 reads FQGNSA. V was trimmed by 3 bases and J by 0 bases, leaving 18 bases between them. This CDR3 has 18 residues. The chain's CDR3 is CASSLLGVGTSSGNTIYF. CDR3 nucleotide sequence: TGTGCCAGCAGCTTGTTAGGCGTGGGGACCTCCTCTGGAAACACCATATATTTT.

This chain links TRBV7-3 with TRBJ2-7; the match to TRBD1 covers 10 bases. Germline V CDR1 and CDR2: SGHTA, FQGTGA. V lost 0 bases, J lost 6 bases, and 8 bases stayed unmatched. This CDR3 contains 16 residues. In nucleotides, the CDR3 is TGTGCCAGCAGCTTAACGGGCTCCGGGACAGGGGCCGAGCAGTACTTC. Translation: CASSLTGSGTGAEQYF.

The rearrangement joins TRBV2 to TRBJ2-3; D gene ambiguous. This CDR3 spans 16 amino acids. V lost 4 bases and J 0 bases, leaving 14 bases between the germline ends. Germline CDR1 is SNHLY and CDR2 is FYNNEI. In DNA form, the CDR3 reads TGTGCCAGCAGTGGGTTCTGGGGTGGTAGCACAGATACGCAGTATTTT. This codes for CASSGFWGGSTDTQYF.

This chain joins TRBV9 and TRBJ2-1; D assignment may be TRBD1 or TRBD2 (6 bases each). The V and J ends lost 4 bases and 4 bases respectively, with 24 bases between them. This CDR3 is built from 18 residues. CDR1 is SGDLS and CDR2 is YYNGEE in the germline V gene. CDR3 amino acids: CASSQGHVAGSSYNEQFF. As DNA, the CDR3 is TGTGCCAGCAGCCAGGGGCATGTTGCGGGATCATCGTACAATGAGCAGTTCTTC.

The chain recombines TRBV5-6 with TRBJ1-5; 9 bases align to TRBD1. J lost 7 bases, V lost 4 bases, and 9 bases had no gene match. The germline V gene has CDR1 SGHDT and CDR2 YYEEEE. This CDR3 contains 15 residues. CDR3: CASSGKGQGGQPQHF. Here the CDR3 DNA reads TGTGCCAGCAGCGGGAAGGGACAGGGTGGACAGCCCCAGCATTTT.

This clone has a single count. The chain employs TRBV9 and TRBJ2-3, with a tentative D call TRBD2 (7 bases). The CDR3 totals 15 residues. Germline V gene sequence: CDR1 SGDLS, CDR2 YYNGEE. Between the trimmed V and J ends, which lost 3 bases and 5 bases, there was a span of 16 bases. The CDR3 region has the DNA TGTGCCAGCAGCGCCTTTACAGGGAGGGGAGATACGCAGTATTTT. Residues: CASSAFTGRGDTQYF.

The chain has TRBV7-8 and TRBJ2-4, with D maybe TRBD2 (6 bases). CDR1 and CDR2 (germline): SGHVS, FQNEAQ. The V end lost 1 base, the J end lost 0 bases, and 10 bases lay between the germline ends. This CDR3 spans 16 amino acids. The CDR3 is CASSLGTILAKNIQYF. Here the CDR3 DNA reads TGTGCCAGCAGCTTAGGGACTATACTAGCCAAAAACATTCAGTACTTC.

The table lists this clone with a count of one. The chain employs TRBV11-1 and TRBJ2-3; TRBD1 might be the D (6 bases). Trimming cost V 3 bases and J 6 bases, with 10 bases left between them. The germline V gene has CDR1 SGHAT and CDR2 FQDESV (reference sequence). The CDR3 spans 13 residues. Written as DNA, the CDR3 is TGTGCCAGCAGCTTGATGGGGGCTGATACGCAGTATTTT. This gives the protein CASSLMGADTQYF.

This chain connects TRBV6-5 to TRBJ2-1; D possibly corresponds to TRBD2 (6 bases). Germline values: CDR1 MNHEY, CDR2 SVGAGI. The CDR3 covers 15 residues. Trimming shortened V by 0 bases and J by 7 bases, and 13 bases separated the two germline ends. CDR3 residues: CASSYSIGTHNEQFF. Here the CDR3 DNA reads TGTGCCAGCAGTTACTCGATAGGGACTCATAATGAGCAGTTCTTC.

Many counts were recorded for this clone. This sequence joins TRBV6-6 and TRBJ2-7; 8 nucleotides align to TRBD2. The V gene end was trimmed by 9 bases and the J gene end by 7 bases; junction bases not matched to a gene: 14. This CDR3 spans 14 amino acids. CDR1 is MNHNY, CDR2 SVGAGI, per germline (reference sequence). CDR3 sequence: CASLAGVRNWEQYF. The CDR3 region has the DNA TGTGCCAGTCTAGCGGGTGTGAGAAATTGGGAGCAGTACTTC.

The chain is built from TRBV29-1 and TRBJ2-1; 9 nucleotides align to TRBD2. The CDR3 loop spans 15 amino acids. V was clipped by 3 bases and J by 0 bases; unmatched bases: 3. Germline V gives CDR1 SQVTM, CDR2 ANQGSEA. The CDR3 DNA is TGCAGCGTTGATGGCGGGAGGGCCTCCTACAATGAGCAGTTCTTC. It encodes CSVDGGRASYNEQFF.

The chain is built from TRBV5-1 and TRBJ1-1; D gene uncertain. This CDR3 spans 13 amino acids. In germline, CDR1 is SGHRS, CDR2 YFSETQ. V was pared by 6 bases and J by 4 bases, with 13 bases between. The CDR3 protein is CASNLGEGTEAFF. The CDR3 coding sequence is TGCGCCAGCAACCTCGGGGAGGGCACTGAAGCTTTCTTT. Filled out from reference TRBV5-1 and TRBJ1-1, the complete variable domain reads KAGVTQTPRYLIKTRGQQVTLSCSPISGHRSVSWYQQTPGQGLQFLFEYFSETQRNKGNFPGRFSGRQFSNSRSEMNVSTLELGDSALYLCASNLGEGTEAFFGQGTRLTVV.